One TCR beta chain is described in this entry. Antigen specificity is unknown. The sample belongs to a study of shared clonotypes between healthy human individuals. Study results and caveats: Generally, naive subsets (rather than memory subsets) showed larger estimated richness. Clonotype sharing across a handful of donors was observed for 4% to 5.5% of naive CD4 clonotypes. Generation of non-shared clonotypes was less probable than generation of clonotypes shared by all four donors.

The trim removed 4 bases at V and 9 bases at J, leaving 9 bases unmatched. Germline values: CDR1 SGHTS, CDR2 YDEGEE. This CDR3 contains 16 residues. Using immunoSEQ multiplex PCR, the repertoire was profiled, and TCRdb retains in-frame clones only, with some absent. This sample has approximately 1,000,000 clones, with about four fifths found just once. V gene TRBV5-8 combines with J gene TRBJ2-1; the match to TRBD2 covers 14 bases. The sequence was obtained from a man aged 18 to 30 in good health. Some clones in this sample may be carry-over from other donors' samples. The specimen was memory CD4+ T cells from PBMCs. Regarding subset: CD45RA-negative fraction. The CDR3: CASSAGTSGSRGEQFF. The CDR3 DNA sequence: TGTGCCAGCAGCGCAGGGACTAGCGGGAGCCGGGGTGAGCAGTTCTTC.